What follows are 11 T cell receptor beta chains derived from one specimen sequenced in a study of shared T cell receptors in the human thymus. Using immunoSEQ multiplex PCR, the repertoire was profiled, and TCRdb retains in-frame clones only, with some absent. The table includes 700,000 or so clones, 80% to 90% detected once. The same data also went into a second study, on human thymus T cells.

Sequenced material: thymocytes. Every receptor here comes from a girl less than two years old with a congenital heart defect.

The chain joins TRBV20-1 to TRBJ1-1; D ambiguous. This CDR3 region has 11 residues. Trimming pared 6 bases from V and 3 bases from J, leaving 8 bases between. The germline gives CDR1 DFQATT, CDR2 SNEGSKA (reference sequence). The CDR3 region is CSAGGYTEAFF. In DNA form, the CDR3 reads TGCAGTGCCGGAGGGTACACTGAAGCTTTCTTT.

The chain joins TRBV9 to TRBJ1-3; D is possibly TRBD1 (6 bases). This CDR3 has 16 residues. Germline V gene lookup returns CDR1 SGDLS and CDR2 YYNGEE. V gave up 0 bases and J gave up 2 bases, with 12 bases separating them. Here the CDR3 reads CASSVDRGGPGNTIYF. In DNA form, the CDR3 reads TGTGCCAGCAGCGTAGACCGGGGGGGGCCTGGAAACACCATATATTTT.

A note on this clone: The junction differs from germline at one of its ends, possibly a read error. The chain couples TRBV7-7 to TRBJ1-5, with 8 nucleotides matching TRBD1. Germline V CDR1 and CDR2: SSHAT, FNYEAQ (reference sequence). The CDR3 length is 17 residues. The CDR3 sequence is CASSLEGTGTGNQPQHF. The CDR3 DNA sequence: TGTGCTAGCAGCTTAGAGGGGACAGGAACAGGCAATCAGCCCCAGCATTTT.

The chain employs TRBV4-1 and TRBJ2-1; 8 nucleotides match TRBD2. Germline CDR1 is MGHRA and CDR2 is YSYEKL. The CDR3 is made up of 15 amino acids. Losses at the gene ends were 1 base for V and 12 bases for J; bases not matched to a gene: 11. The DNA for the CDR3 is TGCGCCAGCAGCCAAGGGCCGGGACTAGTCATTGGGCAGTTCTTC. The encoded protein is CASSQGPGLVIGQFF.

This clone occurred a few times. J is TRBJ2-7 and V is TRBV4-2, with 7 nucleotides matching TRBD1. The CDR3 is 14 amino acids. The V gene end was trimmed by 6 bases and the J gene end by 3 bases; junction bases not matched to a gene: 8. Germline CDR1 is LGHNA and CDR2 is YNFKEQ. CDR3 residues: CASSRETGNYEQYF. For the CDR3, the DNA is TGTGCCAGCAGTCGAGAGACAGGGAACTACGAGCAGTACTTC.

The chain employs TRBV6-1 and TRBJ1-4, with a tentative D call TRBD1 (6 bases). This CDR3 has 15 amino acids. The germline V gene has CDR1 MNHNS and CDR2 SASEGT. V lost 6 bases, J lost 8 bases, and 19 bases lay in between. The CDR3: CASSGTYRDSEKLFF. The CDR3 bases are TGTGCCAGCAGCGGAACCTACAGGGATAGCGAAAAACTGTTTTTT.

The genes are TRBV18 and TRBJ2-7; maybe TRBD2 (6 bases). CDR1 is KGHSH, CDR2 LQKENI, per germline. The length of the CDR3 is 13 residues. The V end lost 4 bases, the J end lost 3 bases, and 10 bases lay between the germline ends. The CDR3 DNA reads as TGTGCCAGCTCACTCTCGGGGGTCTACGAGCAGTACTTC. Its translation is CASSLSGVYEQYF.

The V call is TRBV2, the J call TRBJ2-3; 9 nucleotides align to TRBD2. Germline V gives CDR1 SNHLY, CDR2 FYNNEI. Unmatched junction bases numbered 11, after V lost 0 bases and J lost 1 base. This CDR3 comprises 19 residues. The CDR3 here is CASSEAKRGEQICTDTQYF. The CDR3 DNA reads TGTGCCAGCAGTGAAGCGAAGCGGGGGGAACAAATCTGCACAGATACGCAGTATTTT.

V is TRBV27 and J is TRBJ1-6; 7 bases line up with TRBD1. V shed 2 bases, J shed 10 bases, and the junction held 2 bases outside the gene matches. There are 13 residues in the CDR3. Per the germline V gene, CDR1 is MNHEY and CDR2 is SMNVEV (reference sequence). The CDR3 sequence: CASSLQGESPLHF. For the CDR3, the DNA is TGTGCCAGCAGTTTACAGGGGGAGTCACCCCTCCACTTT.

The chain uses TRBV4-1 and TRBJ2-3; 16 bases fit TRBD2. There are 18 residues in the CDR3. The ends lost 0 bases at V and 5 bases at J; junction bases unmatched: 5. CDR1 and CDR2 from the germline V gene are MGHRA and YSYEKL. CDR3 DNA sequence: TGCGCCAGCAGCCAAGATGAGGGACTAGCGGGGGGGCGAGATACGCAGTATTTT. This encodes CASSQDEGLAGGRDTQYF.

This clone came up a few times. The chain has TRBV5-1 and TRBJ1-2, with TRBD1 matching over 9 bases. Per the germline V gene, CDR1 is SGHRS and CDR2 is YFSETQ. V lost 0 bases and J lost 6; bases outside the gene matches: 3. This CDR3 is 14 amino acids long. CDR3 protein: CASSLGQGVHGYTF. The DNA for the CDR3 is TGCGCCAGCAGCTTGGGACAGGGGGTGCATGGCTACACCTTC.